These 22 T cell receptor beta chains came from one sample sequenced in a study of T cell responses to AZD1222 COVID-19 vaccine. Repertoires were generated with immunoSEQ multiplex PCR, while TCRdb's copy carries only in-frame clones and drops some. Of about 130,000 clones in the sample, roughly 93% were seen once. The source was peripheral blood, collected 28 days after the second AZD1222 dose. The receptors here all came from an adult who received the AZD1222 COVID-19 vaccine.

The chain links TRBV4-3 to TRBJ1-5, with D unresolved. V was pared by 0 bases and J by 9 bases, with 6 bases between. The CDR3 spans 12 residues. CDR1 is LGHNA and CDR2 is YSLEER in the germline V gene. Here the CDR3 DNA reads TGCGCCAGCAGCCAAGATTGGGGGCCCCAGCATTTT. This translates into CASSQDWGPQHF.

This chain uses TRBV30 with TRBJ1-1; perhaps TRBD1 as D (5 bases). In germline, CDR1 is GTSNPN, CDR2 SVGIG (reference sequence). V was pared by 3 bases and J by 1 base, with 12 bases between. CDR3 length: 14 residues. CDR3 in DNA: TGTGCCTGGAGCCCAGGACATTGGAACACTGAAGCTTTCTTT. Translation gives CAWSPGHWNTEAFF.

The CDR3 coding sequence is TGCGCCAGCAGCCCCGAACTAGCGGGGGGATACAATGAGCAGTTCTTC. Translated: CASSPELAGGYNEQFF. V usage is TRBV4-1 and J usage is TRBJ2-1; TRBD2 aligns across 12 bases. CDR1 and CDR2 from the germline V gene are MGHRA and YSYEKL. CDR3 length equals 16 residues. With V trimmed by 4 bases and J by 4 bases, 5 bases remained unmatched.

The chain couples TRBV4-1 to TRBJ2-1, with 7 bases fitting TRBD2. This CDR3 is built from 17 residues. V lost 1 base, J lost 7 bases, and 13 bases stayed unmatched. Germline V gene data show CDR1 as MGHRA and CDR2 as YSYEKL. The CDR3 spells CASSQVAGTNGFNEQFF. The CDR3 DNA is TGCGCCAGCAGCCAAGTCGCCGGGACTAACGGTTTTAATGAGCAGTTCTTC.

The gene calls are TRBV18 and TRBJ1-1, with TRBD1 matching over 10 bases. The germline CDR1 and CDR2 sequences are KGHSH and LQKENI. Losses at the gene ends were 4 bases for V and 4 bases for J; bases not matched to a gene: 6. The CDR3 contains 15 residues. The CDR3: CASSQDRGQGTEAFF. DNA of the CDR3: TGTGCCAGCTCACAAGACAGGGGGCAAGGCACTGAAGCTTTCTTT.

CDR3 coding DNA: TGCGCCAGCAGCCAGAGTCAGGGATACAATCAGCCCCAGCATTTT. It specifies CASSQSQGYNQPQHF. This chain links TRBV4-1 with TRBJ1-5; maybe TRBD1 (5 bases). The CDR3 sequence is 15 residues long. The germline V gene has CDR1 MGHRA and CDR2 YSYEKL. Trimming stripped 3 bases from V and 3 bases from J, with 12 bases between.

This chain joins TRBV27 and TRBJ2-7; the D is unclear. The germline V gene encodes CDR1 MNHEY and CDR2 SMNVEV (reference sequence). The CDR3 loop spans 16 amino acids. The V and J ends lost 0 bases and 1 base respectively, with 13 bases between them. The CDR3 sequence is CASSLSLTAASYEQYF. CDR3 bases: TGTGCCAGCAGTTTATCCCTCACAGCTGCGTCCTACGAGCAGTACTTC.

V gene TRBV6-6 combines with J gene TRBJ1-2, with a possible D match to TRBD1 (5 bases). CDR1 MNHNY and CDR2 SVGAGI come from the germline V gene (reference sequence). V dropped 7 bases and J dropped 3 bases, with 9 bases sitting between them. The CDR3 runs 12 residues. CDR3 sequence reads: CASKQADYGYTF. The CDR3 DNA is TGTGCCAGCAAACAGGCCGACTATGGCTACACCTTC.

The chain recombines TRBV7-2 with TRBJ1-5; TRBD1 might be the D (6 bases). CDR3 length: 14 residues. Trimming took 4 bases from V and 4 from J, leaving 11 bases between them. Germline CDR1 and CDR2: SGHTA and FQGNSA. CDR3 in amino acids: CASSSGTHNQPQHF. The CDR3 DNA is TGTGCCAGCAGCTCCGGGACACATAATCAGCCCCAGCATTTT. The full variable domain, with the rest looked up from reference TRBV7-2 and TRBJ1-5, is GAGVSQSPSNKVTEKGKDVELRCDPISGHTALYWYRQSLGQGLEFLIYFQGNSAPDKSGLPSDRFSAERTGGSVSTLTIQRTQQEDSAVYLCASSSGTHNQPQHFGDGTRLSIL.

The chain links TRBV27 to TRBJ1-1, with a possible D match to TRBD1 (5 bases). This CDR3 contains 14 residues. V shed 3 bases and J shed 6 bases, with 14 bases lying between them. Germline CDR1 reads MNHEY; CDR2 reads SMNVEV (reference sequence). Written as DNA, the CDR3 is TGTGCCAGCAGTTTTCTTTCGGGGGGAGCTGAAGCTTTCTTT. Translation: CASSFLSGGAEAFF.

This sequence joins TRBV5-5 and TRBJ1-4; D call uncertain. CDR1 and CDR2 from the germline V gene are SGHKS and YYEKEE (reference sequence). The CDR3 has 15 amino acids. V was trimmed by 0 bases and J by 6 bases, leaving 12 bases between them. The CDR3, as DNA: TGTGCCAGCAGCTTGGCGCAGGTCCAGTATGAAAAACTGTTTTTT. As protein: CASSLAQVQYEKLFF. Combining the CDR3 with reference TRBV5-5 and TRBJ1-4 gives the whole variable domain DAGVTQSPTHLIKTRGQQVTLRCSPISGHKSVSWYQQVLGQGPQFIFQYYEKEERGRGNFPDRFSARQFPNYSSELNVNALLLGDSALYLCASSLAQVQYEKLFFGSGTQLSVL.

V gene TRBV5-6 combines with J gene TRBJ2-2; D may be TRBD1 (5 bases). With 2 bases removed from V and 8 bases from J, the gap between germline ends came to 19 bases. Germline V gene lookup returns CDR1 SGHDT and CDR2 YYEEEE. The CDR3 extends over 16 amino acids. CDR3 bases: TGTGCCAGCAGCTTTTCGGGCAGGGTGAGGTCGGGGGAGCTGTTTTTT. As protein: CASSFSGRVRSGELFF.

The chain recombines TRBV5-4 with TRBJ2-7; D gene uncertain. From germline, CDR1 is SGHNT and CDR2 YYREEE (reference sequence). V dropped 6 bases and J dropped 6 bases, with 4 bases sitting between them. The CDR3 extends over 9 amino acids. The CDR3 DNA is TGTGCCAGCAAGTGCGAGCAGTACTTC. It codes for CASKCEQYF.

The genes are TRBV5-1 and TRBJ1-1; D is unresolved. This CDR3 region has 16 residues. The germline CDR1 and CDR2 sequences are SGHRS and YFSETQ. Trimming took 4 bases from V and 0 from J, leaving 16 bases between them. CDR3 in DNA: TGCGCCAGCAGCCCTTGGACGAATGGATTGAACACTGAAGCTTTCTTT. Protein sequence: CASSPWTNGLNTEAFF. Looking up the rest from reference TRBV5-1 and TRBJ1-1 gives the full variable domain: KAGVTQTPRYLIKTRGQQVTLSCSPISGHRSVSWYQQTPGQGLQFLFEYFSETQRNKGNFPGRFSGRQFSNSRSEMNVSTLELGDSALYLCASSPWTNGLNTEAFFGQGTRLTVV.

The rearrangement joins TRBV5-4 to TRBJ2-1, with D perhaps TRBD2 (7 bases). CDR3 size: 18 residues. The germline V gene has CDR1 SGHNT and CDR2 YYREEE (reference sequence). The V and J ends lost 3 bases and 4 bases respectively, with 23 bases between them. In DNA form, the CDR3 reads TGTGCCAGCAGCTCGTATGGGGGCGGGGGCCCGGATTACAATGAGCAGTTCTTC. Its protein is CASSSYGGGGPDYNEQFF.

This chain uses TRBV12-1 with TRBJ2-7; TRBD1, as called in the table, went unchecked against the DNA. TRBV12-1 is classified as a pseudogene. The CDR3 totals 18 residues. CDR3 in amino acids: CASTRSRTGKEMGYEQYF. CDR3 bases: TGTGCCAGCACCCGGTCCCGGACAGGGAAGGAGATGGGCTACGAGCAGTACTTC.

This CDR3 reads CASSIGLVGHPSSYNSPLHF. CDR3 nucleotide sequence: TGTGCCAGTAGTATCGGTCTTGTGGGACACCCGAGCTCCTATAATTCACCCCTCCACTTT. The chain joins TRBV19 to TRBJ1-6; D may be TRBD1 (6 bases). Looked up from germline, CDR1 is LNHDA and CDR2 is SQIVND (reference sequence). V lost 3 bases and J lost 0, with 21 bases in between. This CDR3 is 20 amino acids long. Combining the CDR3 with reference TRBV19 and TRBJ1-6 gives the whole variable domain DGGITQSPKYLFRKEGQNVTLSCEQNLNHDAMYWYRQDPGQGLRLIYYSQIVNDFQKGDIAEGYSVSREKKESFPLTVTSAQKNPTAFYLCASSIGLVGHPSSYNSPLHFGNGTRLTVT.

In DNA form, the CDR3 reads TGTGCCAGCAGCTTACCGGGCAGTCGATCCTACGAGCAGTACTTC. Protein: CASSLPGSRSYEQYF. This chain links TRBV11-1 with TRBJ2-7; unclear D gene. The CDR3 totals 15 residues. Trimming took 2 bases from V and 1 from J, leaving 12 bases between them. The germline CDR1 and CDR2 sequences are SGHAT and FQDESV (reference sequence).

In its sample, this clone was seen once. The rearrangement joins TRBV19 to TRBJ2-5; D is ambiguous. The CDR3 has 13 residues. CDR1 and CDR2 (germline): LNHDA, SQIVND (reference sequence). Trimming removed 6 bases at V and 2 bases at J, with 10 bases between. CDR3 loop: CASRPTPQETQYF. In DNA form, the CDR3 reads TGTGCCAGTAGGCCTACCCCGCAAGAGACCCAGTACTTC.

This clone was picked up one time. The chain joins TRBV19 to TRBJ1-5; 9 bases line up with TRBD1. Germline V lookup: CDR1 LNHDA, CDR2 SQIVND (reference sequence). The junction had 3 bases not matched to a gene; V was cut back by 5 bases and J by 1 base. The CDR3 is 15 residues long. The CDR3 sequence is CASSLGTGSNQPQHF. DNA of the CDR3: TGTGCCAGTAGTCTCGGGACAGGGAGCAATCAGCCCCAGCATTTT.

The chain employs TRBV3-1 (or the pseudogene TRBV3-2) and TRBJ2-5, with D tentatively TRBD1 or TRBD2 (5 bases each). Between the trimmed V and J ends, which lost 3 bases and 0 bases, there was a span of 17 bases. CDR3 length equals 17 residues. Germline V gene lookup returns CDR1 LGHDT and CDR2 YNNKEL (reference sequence). The CDR3 DNA reads TGTGCCAGCAGCCATGGCTGGGGGACGGAATACCAAGAGACCCAGTACTTC. Its translation is CASSHGWGTEYQETQYF.

The V gene is TRBV4-3, the J gene TRBJ1-4; D perhaps matches TRBD1 (6 bases). The V and J ends lost 3 bases and 7 bases respectively, with 15 bases between them. This CDR3 spans 15 amino acids. Looked up from germline, CDR1 is LGHNA and CDR2 is YSLEER. Here the CDR3 DNA reads TGCGCCAGCAGCCAGGATGAGGGGGGGGCTGAAAAACTGTTTTTT. Amino acid sequence: CASSQDEGGAEKLFF.